The 5 T cell receptor beta chains below all came from one sample that was sequenced in a study of PD-L1 blockade in urothelial cancer. The protocol was immunoSEQ multiplex PCR, while the TCRdb copy is restricted to in-frame clones and leaves out a portion. This sample carries approximately 110,000 clones, approximately 85% of them seen once, and the ten largest clones take 2.4%. The sample in question was PBMCs, obtained around atezolizumab (anti-PD-L1) treatment. These receptors were obtained from a man in his fifties with urothelial cancer.

J is TRBJ2-7 and V is TRBV5-1; TRBD2 matches at 10 bases. Germline V lookup: CDR1 SGHRS, CDR2 YFSETQ. The CDR3 has 15 amino acids. V dropped 1 base and J dropped 6; count of bases not matched to a gene: 7. CDR3 nucleotides: TGCGCCAGCAGCTTGCAAGCGGGAGGGCCTCGCGAGCAGTACTTC. Its protein is CASSLQAGGPREQYF.

The J gene is TRBJ1-4, the V gene TRBV2, with unresolved D. Trimming removed 7 bases at V and 0 bases at J, with 9 bases between. The CDR3 loop spans 14 amino acids. From germline, CDR1 is SNHLY and CDR2 FYNNEI. CDR3 loop: CASNLRTTNEKLFF. CDR3 nucleotide sequence: TGTGCCAGCAACCTCAGGACAACTAATGAAAAACTGTTTTTT.

The chain has TRBV18 and TRBJ1-5; D is possibly TRBD1 (6 bases). Trimming stripped 3 bases from V and 10 bases from J, with 16 bases between. The germline gives CDR1 KGHSH, CDR2 LQKENI. CDR3 length: 14 amino acids. CDR3 sequence: CASSPGREGGPQHF. The CDR3 bases are TGTGCCAGCTCACCCGGCAGGGAGGGGGGACCCCAGCATTTT.

The rearrangement links TRBV5-1 to TRBJ2-1, with 10 bases matching TRBD2. Trimming took 4 bases from V and 2 from J; bases not matched to a gene: 6. Germline V CDR1 and CDR2: SGHRS, YFSETQ. The CDR3 length is 16 residues. The CDR3 reads CASSPSSGGAYNEQFF. The CDR3 DNA reads as TGCGCCAGCAGCCCCTCTAGCGGGGGTGCCTACAATGAGCAGTTCTTC.

This chain connects TRBV27 to TRBJ2-6; the match to TRBD1 covers 8 bases. Germline values: CDR1 MNHEY, CDR2 SMNVEV (reference sequence). The CDR3 covers 14 residues. After removal of 5 bases from V and 14 bases from J, the junction contained 11 bases not matched to a gene. The chain's CDR3 is CASSPRWTGHLLTF. The CDR3 bases are TGTGCCAGCAGTCCTAGGTGGACAGGGCATCTCCTGACTTTC.